This entry concerns a single TCR beta chain. Its target antigen remains unknown. No much larger clonotype is one base removed from it; base qualities were not supplied. The germline V gene (reference sequence) provides CDR1 SEHNR and CDR2 FQNEAQ. The CDR3 starts with the cysteine, ends with the phenylalanine, and has 18 residues. Of all the DNA, just the CDR3 is kept, 54 bases in frame from base 1. Compared with germline, V lacks 5 bases and J lacks 1 base; bases without a gene match: 11. Taken with the paper, the label for time point translates to: approximately 2 years on ibrutinib. For TCR beta library preparation, approximately 2 micrograms of genomic DNA were extracted from the cryopreserved PBMCs. Longitudinal blood samples from CLL patients on ibrutinib monotherapy were analyzed using high-throughput TCR beta sequencing. The patients took part in an open-label, single-center phase 2 trial of ibrutinib monotherapy.

The goal of deep resolution MiSeq sequencing was a depth between 1 in 1 million and 1 in 200,000 T cells, and coverage averaged 10x per clonotype. TCR beta libraries were generated with the immunoSEQ hsTCRB Kit. In the source study's methods: ImmunoSEQ Data Assistant and ImmunoSEQ Analyzer were used for data analysis, and V, D and J genes were assigned according to IMGT definitions. Clonality was computed as one minus normalized Shannon entropy of productive rearrangement frequencies, ranging from 0 to 1. Public clonotype analysis was restricted to overrepresented clonotypes comprising at least 0.05% of each patient's repertoire. Repertoires from some twelve age-matched healthy donors in immuneACCESS were used as clonality controls. Sourced from immuneACCESS, this table was stored by TCRdb with only in-frame sequences that have V and J called. A share of the clones is absent; for the studies checked, an unresolved V gene accounts for under half, and the remainder has no known explanation. The V and J calls and clone size are taken from that table; D and trimming were inferred from the DNA. The sample profile shows fewer than 35,000 clones; almost 85% of them were found once. The ten largest make up about 7.8% of the sample.

This sample was included in a study of cytotoxic CD8 clonotypes in ibrutinib-treated CLL (dated by TCRdb to the early 2020s). For the wider study: The cohort was composed of ten to eleven relapsed/refractory and about 16 treatment-naive patients; IGHV unmutated status was identified in 17 patients. Responses were partial in about 25 patients and complete in 2; after median about 63 months follow-up, about 14 stayed in remission and approximately 12 progressed. Response samples were obtained after a median of 12 months of treatment, with a range of about 6 to 36 months. On average, each sample had about 260,000 productive templates and almost 95,000 productive rearrangements. Longitudinal samples were available for 26 of the 86 trial participants. Cryopreserved peripheral blood mononuclear cells were obtained before treatment, at response, and at either sustained remission or disease progression. Every remission and progressive disease sample was obtained while ibrutinib was still being received by the patients. The study at large found these results: Sampling times were not matched between patients in sustained remission and patients whose disease was progressing, and lymph node repertoires were not examined. Baseline clonality was found to be higher than that of age-matched healthy donors and was strongly correlated with circulating CD8+ T-cell counts. Public clonotypes were rare and either shrank or stayed stable during treatment, and the rise in clonality at ibrutinib response reflected expansion of private clonotypes. Clonality rose at ibrutinib response, remained stable during sustained remission, and dropped back toward baseline at progression.

The sequencing here drew on PBMCs, taken after 24 months of ibrutinib treatment. This TCR was recovered from a human donor with chronic lymphocytic leukemia. This receptor chain uses TRBV7-9 and TRBJ2-5, and TRBD2 matches 12 of the central bases. Read as DNA, the sequence is TGTGCCAGCAGCATCCCAAATTCGGGACTAGCGGGCCAAGAGACCCAGTACTTC. This yields the protein CASSIPNSGLAGQETQYF.